This T cell receptor beta chain was captured in a study of early T cells in non-severe SARS-CoV-2 infection. Turning to the study itself: Sequencing was performed on bulk RNA from unsorted whole blood, leaving chains unpaired.

Between the trimmed V and J ends, which lost 5 bases and 1 base, there was a span of 2 bases. The CDR3 is made up of 12 amino acids. Looked up from germline, CDR1 is WNHNN and CDR2 is SYGVQD (reference sequence). Study results and limitations: Comparison of clonotypes with VDJdb favored anti-spike CD8 responses while missing private and CD4 specificities.

Worth noting for this clonotype: Its matching antigen is unknown.

Individual cDNA molecules carried attached unique molecular identifiers. TCRdb re-called the 5' RACE reads through MiXCR, storing one row per CDR3 protein. The table shows around 77,000 distinct CDR3 sequences, with 5% occurring only once. The receptor was derived from an adult who was a healthcare worker with PCR-confirmed SARS-CoV-2 infection or an uninfected control (not recorded which). The sequencing here drew on whole blood, taken at baseline. V is TRBV10-1 and J is TRBJ2-2; D unresolved. CDR3 coding DNA: TGCGCCAGCAGTTGGAACACCGGGGAGCTGTTTTTT. Protein sequence: CASSWNTGELFF.